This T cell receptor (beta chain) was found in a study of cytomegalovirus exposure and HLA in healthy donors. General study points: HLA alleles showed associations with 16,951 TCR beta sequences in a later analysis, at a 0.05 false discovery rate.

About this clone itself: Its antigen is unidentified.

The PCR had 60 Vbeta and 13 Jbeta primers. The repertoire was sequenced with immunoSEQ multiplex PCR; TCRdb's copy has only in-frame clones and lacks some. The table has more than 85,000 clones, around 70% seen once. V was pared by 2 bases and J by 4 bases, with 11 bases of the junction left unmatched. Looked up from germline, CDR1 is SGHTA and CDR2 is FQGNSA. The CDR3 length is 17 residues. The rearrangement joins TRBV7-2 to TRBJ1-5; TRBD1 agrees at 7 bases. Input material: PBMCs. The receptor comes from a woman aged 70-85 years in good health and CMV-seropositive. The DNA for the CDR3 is TGTGCCAGCAGCTTACGGGGAGACAGGGTAAGGAATCAGCCCCAGCATTTT. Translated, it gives CASSLRGDRVRNQPQHF.